This T cell receptor (beta chain) was found in a study of T-cell reconstitution after alpha-beta-depleted transplantation in children. Findings of the study overall: Recipient T cells and thymic progenitors that survived gave rise to the high TCRbeta diversity observed at day 60 in some patients. Several hundred expanded graft clones reportedly were the source of alpha-beta T cells about two months after transplant. Newly produced T cells mostly provided counts and TCRbeta diversity after one year, as hyperexpanded clones declined.

J lost 1 base, V lost 6 bases, and 4 bases had no gene match. This CDR3 comprises 15 residues. Germline assignment: CDR1 MDHEN and CDR2 SYDVKM. Preparation of the TCRbeta library used unique molecular identifiers. TCRdb fed the PCR reads into MiXCR, producing one record per CDR3 protein. The sample includes 700,000 to 850,000 distinct CDR3 sequences, approximately 15% of them seen just once. This clonotype was detected only a few times. Its specificity is not known. This TCR was recovered from a male patient between 5 and 17 years old who had a stem cell transplant for acute lymphoblastic leukemia, so the T cells may come from the graft donor. This chain links TRBV28 with TRBJ2-4, with 9 bases identical to TRBD1. This sample comprised PBMCs, mostly from graft donor cells, obtained 360 days after TCRalphabeta/CD19-depleted stem cell transplant. CDR3 DNA sequence: TGTGCCAGCAGCCGGACAGGGGATGCCAAAAACATTCAGTACTTC. Its translation is CASSRTGDAKNIQYF.